These 8 T cell receptor beta chains share one sample of origin, sequenced in a study of OX40 agonist ivuxolimab in advanced cancers. Receptors were amplified or captured by the immunoSEQ multiplex PCR assay. As stored in TCRdb, this immuneACCESS dataset retains in-frame rearrangements with V and J assigned. A fraction of the clones does not appear; measured against another copy, unresolved V genes explain less than half of the discrepancy, and the remainder lacks a known reason. For this sample the table gives about 55,000 clones, of which approximately 83% were detected only once. The biggest ten clones account for roughly an eighth of the sample. This material consisted of CD4+ or CD8+ T cells sorted from blood, taken in a trial of the OX40 agonist ivuxolimab. These receptors were collected from an adult with an advanced solid tumor such as melanoma, head and neck, liver or kidney cancer.

The chain links TRBV19 to TRBJ1-5; no firm D call. The length of the CDR3 is 13 residues. V lost 2 bases and J 2 bases, leaving 4 bases between the germline ends. The germline CDR1 and CDR2 sequences are LNHDA and SQIVND (reference sequence). The CDR3 protein is CASSIMGNQPQHF. For the CDR3, the DNA is TGTGCCAGTAGTATAATGGGCAATCAGCCCCAGCATTTT.

The chain has TRBV14 and TRBJ1-3; no definite D call. CDR1 and CDR2 (germline): SGHDN, FVKESK. The CDR3 runs 14 residues. The V gene lost 1 base and the J gene lost 4 bases, with 8 bases spanning the gap. DNA of the CDR3: TGTGCCAGCAGCCAAGGACGGCTCGGAAACACCATATATTTT. Encoded protein: CASSQGRLGNTIYF.

The rearrangement uses TRBV27 and TRBJ1-5; 9 bases agree with TRBD1. Looked up from germline, CDR1 is MNHEY and CDR2 is SMNVEV (reference sequence). Losses at the gene ends were 5 bases for V and 2 bases for J; bases not matched to a gene: 10. The CDR3 is 17 residues long. In DNA form, the CDR3 reads TGTGCCAGCAGTCTTCGCCCGGACAGGGGAGGCAATCAGCCCCAGCATTTT. Protein product: CASSLRPDRGGNQPQHF.

A few counts support this clone. The chain combines TRBV28 with TRBJ1-5; D may be TRBD1 (6 bases). Germline V gene data show CDR1 as MDHEN and CDR2 as SYDVKM. The CDR3 length is 12 residues. V lost 6 bases, J lost 11 bases, and 14 bases lay in between. The CDR3 DNA sequence: TGTGCCAGCAGCCAGCTCAGGGGAGCCCAGCATTTT. Protein product: CASSQLRGAQHF.

CDR3 region: CAISGGLAGAREQFF. The CDR3 bases are TGTGCCATCAGTGGAGGACTAGCGGGAGCTCGTGAGCAGTTCTTC. The chain has TRBV10-3 and TRBJ2-1, with TRBD2 identical over 13 bases. With 4 bases clipped from V and 9 bases from J, the junction kept 6 bases outside the gene matches. Germline V CDR1 and CDR2: ENHRY, SYGVKD. The CDR3 has 15 residues.

The chain combines TRBV29-1 with TRBJ1-3; D remains unclear. Trimming pared 4 bases from V and 2 bases from J, leaving 6 bases between. Germline-derived CDR1 and CDR2 are SQVTM and ANQGSEA. There are 12 residues in the CDR3. The CDR3 nucleotides read TGCAGCGTTGTAGGGCCTGGAAACACCATATATTTT. Residues: CSVVGPGNTIYF.

The rearrangement uses TRBV11-2 and TRBJ2-5, with 8 positions matching TRBD2. The CDR3 extends over 18 amino acids. CDR1 is SGHAT and CDR2 is FQNNGV in the germline V gene. Trimming took 1 base from V and 0 from J; bases not matched to a gene: 10. CDR3 amino acids: CASSLGTGGWGYQETQYF. The CDR3 nucleotides read TGTGCCAGCAGCTTAGGCACGGGAGGGTGGGGGTACCAAGAGACCCAGTACTTC.

The chain recombines TRBV4-1 with TRBJ2-7; TRBD1 is a possible D gene (6 bases). Per germline, CDR1 MGHRA and CDR2 YSYEKL. This CDR3 spans 13 amino acids. The germline V and J ends were trimmed by 4 bases and 2 bases, with 9 bases remaining between them. DNA for the CDR3: TGCGCCAGCAGCCGGGACAAAACCTACGAGCAGTACTTC. Translating gives CASSRDKTYEQYF.